This T cell receptor (beta chain) was sequenced during a study of type 1 regulatory T cells. Across the whole study: An in vitro protocol generated T-allo10, a Tr1-enriched, alloantigen-specific CD4 T cell product.

This clonotype was seen more than once but under ten times. The antigen remains unidentified. CDR3 length: 17 amino acids. Germline-derived CDR1 and CDR2 are SGHRS and YFSETQ. Trimming at V came to 0 bases and at J to 4 bases, leaving 10 bases not matched to a gene. Whole-study results and caveats: Tr1 cells had a more restricted TCR repertoire than non-Tr1 cells.

From the reads, TCRdb called clonotypes with MiXCR, one entry per CDR3 protein. The data hold about 42,000 distinct CDR3 sequences, with about 12% observed a single time. This rearrangement joins TRBV5-1 to TRBJ2-3; 8 bases align to TRBD1. The sample was cultured non-Tr1 T cells, either the whole culture or a sorted T cell fraction (not recorded which). This clonotype was sampled from a human donor in good health. CDR3 nucleotides: TGCGCCAGCAGCTTGGCACCCCCCGACAGGGGTCCAGATACGCAGTATTTT. Protein sequence: CASSLAPPDRGPDTQYF. Full variable domain (rest looked up from reference TRBV5-1 and TRBJ2-3): KAGVTQTPRYLIKTRGQQVTLSCSPISGHRSVSWYQQTPGQGLQFLFEYFSETQRNKGNFPGRFSGRQFSNSRSEMNVSTLELGDSALYLCASSLAPPDRGPDTQYFGPGTRLTVL.